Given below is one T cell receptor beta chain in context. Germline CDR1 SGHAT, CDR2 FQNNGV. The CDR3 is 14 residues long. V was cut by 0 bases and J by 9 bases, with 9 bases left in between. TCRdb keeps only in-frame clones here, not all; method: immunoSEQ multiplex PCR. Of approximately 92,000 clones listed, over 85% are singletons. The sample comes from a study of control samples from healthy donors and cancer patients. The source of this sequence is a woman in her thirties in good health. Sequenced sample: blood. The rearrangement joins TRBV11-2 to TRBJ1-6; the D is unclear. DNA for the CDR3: TGTGCCAGCAGCTTAGAGTCGGCAGGTTCACCCCTCCACTTT. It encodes CASSLESAGSPLHF.